This T cell receptor (beta chain) came from a study of early T cells in non-severe SARS-CoV-2 infection. About the study: Sequencing of bulk RNA from unsorted whole blood was done, without chain pairing.

Molecules of cDNA were individually given unique molecular identifiers that were attached to them. MiXCR, run by TCRdb on the 5' RACE reads, gives a single entry per CDR3 protein. The sample shows more than 45,000 distinct CDR3 sequences, over 10% of them seen only once. Trimming removed 1 base at V and 2 bases at J, with 0 bases between. This CDR3 is 11 amino acids long. Germline V gives CDR1 SGHNT, CDR2 YYREEE (reference sequence). In this sample, this clonotype turned up many times. The material sequenced was whole blood. The clonotype comes from an adult who was a healthcare worker with PCR-confirmed SARS-CoV-2 infection or an uninfected control (not recorded which). This chain joins TRBV5-4 and TRBJ1-1; no firm D call. Here the CDR3 reads CASSLNTEAFF. DNA of the CDR3: TGTGCCAGCAGCTTGAACACTGAAGCTTTCTTT.